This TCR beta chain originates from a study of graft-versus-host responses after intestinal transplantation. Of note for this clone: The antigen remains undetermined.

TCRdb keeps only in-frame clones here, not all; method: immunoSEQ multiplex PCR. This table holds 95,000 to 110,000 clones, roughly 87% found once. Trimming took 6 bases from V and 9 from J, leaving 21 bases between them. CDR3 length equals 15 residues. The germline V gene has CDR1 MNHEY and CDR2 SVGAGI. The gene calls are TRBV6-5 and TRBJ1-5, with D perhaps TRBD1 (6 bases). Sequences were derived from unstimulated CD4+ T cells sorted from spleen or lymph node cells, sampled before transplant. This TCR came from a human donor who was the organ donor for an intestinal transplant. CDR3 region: CASSQSEGGIWPQHF. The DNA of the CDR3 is TGTGCCAGCAGCCAATCCGAGGGGGGCATATGGCCCCAGCATTTT.